This T cell receptor beta chain was identified during a study of chemoradiotherapy in HPV16-positive cancers. At the level of the study: Candidate HPV-specific clones and shared TCR motifs came from a couple of HPV16-positive patients.

Using immunoSEQ multiplex PCR, the repertoire was profiled, and TCRdb retains in-frame clones only, with some absent. This sample has under 5,000 clones, with around nine tenths found just once. Over chemoradiotherapy, repertoires were sampled more than once. Trimming left V 5 bases short and J 5 bases short, with 8 bases between. CDR3 length: 12 residues. Germline loops: CDR1 SEHNR, CDR2 FQNEAQ (reference sequence). A remark on this clone: Its matching antigen is unknown.

Study-level results: HPV-specific T cells were functionally defined from only two HPV16-positive patients.

Specimen: tumor tissue, collected from a patient who underwent chemoradiotherapy. The sequence was obtained from a human donor with HPV-associated anogenital cancer. V and J are TRBV7-9 and TRBJ2-3; D not certain. CDR3 loop: CASSPYVDTQYF. Here the CDR3 DNA reads TGTGCCAGCAGCCCCTACGTAGATACGCAGTATTTT.